These 9 T cell receptor beta chains originate from one sample sequenced in a study of blood T cells in healthy people across ages. Through a sample-barcoded 5' primer and a J-beta primer mix, a second PCR was run for 7 to 11 cycles. Using its own MiXCR run on the 5' RACE reads, TCRdb lists one record per CDR3 protein. Of 650,000 to 700,000 distinct CDR3 sequences in the sample, roughly half are singletons; the top ten hold approximately 13%. Sequenced sample: blood. The receptors were gathered from a woman of 80 years or more in good health.

V and J are TRBV12-3 or TRBV12-4 and TRBJ1-6; possible D gene TRBD1, 6 bases. The CDR3 is 19 residues long. The V gene lost 5 bases and the J gene lost 5 bases, with 25 bases spanning the gap. The CDR3 DNA follows: TGTGCCAGCAGTGAAGGGACACATGTAGCAGGACTGGATAATTCACCCCTCCACTTT. Protein product: CASSEGTHVAGLDNSPLHF.

This clonotype is a singleton in its sample. A much larger clone lies a single base off, so this may be a read error. V is TRBV28 and J is TRBJ1-5; D remains unclear. Per the germline V gene, CDR1 is MDHEN and CDR2 is SYDVKM. The CDR3 is made up of 12 amino acids. This CDR3 reads CASKVGNQPHHF. In nucleotides, the CDR3 is TGTGCCAGCAAAGTGGGCAATCAGCCCCATCATTTT.

This clonotype was detected only a few times. V is TRBV7-2 and J is TRBJ2-3, with TRBD2 matching over 9 bases. CDR3 length: 15 residues. Trimming removed 4 bases from V and 4 bases from J; junction bases left unmatched: 6. The germline CDR1 and CDR2 sequences are SGHTA and FQGNSA. The CDR3 DNA is TGTGCCAGCAGCTCTAGCGGGAAGGTTGCAGATACGCAGTATTTT. Residues: CASSSSGKVADTQYF.

Points on this clonotype: An end of the junction does not agree with germline; a read error may underlie this. The chain employs TRBV9 and TRBJ2-2; 15 nucleotides match TRBD2. There are 18 residues in the CDR3. Germline lookup yields CDR1 SGDLS and CDR2 YYNGEE. CDR3 amino acids: CASSPRTSGGAITAELFF. CDR3 coding DNA: TGTGCCAGCAGCCCCAGGACTAGCGGGGGGGCAATCACCGCGGAGCTGTTTTTT.

The chain employs TRBV3-1 and TRBJ2-3; 7 positions agree with TRBD2. CDR3 length equals 16 residues. V shed 0 bases and J 4 bases; nucleotides not matched to a gene: 7. Per germline, CDR1 LGHDT and CDR2 YNNKEL (reference sequence). CDR3 in DNA: TGTGCCAGCAGCCAAGACGCGGGAGTTCTCTCAGATACGCAGTATTTT. Encoded protein: CASSQDAGVLSDTQYF.

This clonotype turned up a few times. This sequence joins TRBV9 and TRBJ2-3, with D possibly matching TRBD2 (6 bases). Germline-derived CDR1 and CDR2 are SGDLS and YYNGEE. Between the trimmed V and J ends, which lost 4 bases and 8 bases, there was a span of 17 bases. This CDR3 has 14 residues. The CDR3 protein is CASSFSYDGGTQYF. In nucleotides, the CDR3 is TGTGCCAGCAGCTTTTCTTACGACGGGGGTACGCAGTATTTT.

About this clonotype itself: At one end, the junction sequence differs from germline, possibly due to a read error. The rearrangement joins TRBV7-7 to TRBJ2-3; TRBD2 agrees at 7 bases. The CDR3 has 15 residues. Germline V gene sequence: CDR1 SSHAT, CDR2 FNYEAQ (reference sequence). The CDR3 sequence: CASSLDGQGGDTQYF. The CDR3 bases are TGTGCTAGCAGCTTAGATGGGCAGGGAGGGGATACGCAGTATTTT.

This clonotype was seen only a few times. The V and J genes are TRBV9 and TRBJ2-3; no clear D. CDR1 SGDLS and CDR2 YYNGEE come from the germline V gene. Trimming shortened V by 0 bases and J by 1 base, and 9 bases separated the two germline ends. This CDR3 is built from 15 residues. In DNA form, the CDR3 reads TGTGCCAGCAGCGTAGGAGGTTCTGGCACAGATACGCAGTATTTT. Translated, it gives CASSVGGSGTDTQYF.

The chain couples TRBV12-3 or TRBV12-4 to TRBJ2-5; 11 bases are a match to TRBD2. J lost 2 bases, V lost 4 bases, and 9 bases had no gene match. The CDR3 is made up of 17 amino acids. The CDR3 reads CASSSGLGTSGQETQYF. CDR3 coding DNA: TGTGCCAGCAGTTCCGGATTGGGGACTAGCGGTCAAGAGACCCAGTACTTC.